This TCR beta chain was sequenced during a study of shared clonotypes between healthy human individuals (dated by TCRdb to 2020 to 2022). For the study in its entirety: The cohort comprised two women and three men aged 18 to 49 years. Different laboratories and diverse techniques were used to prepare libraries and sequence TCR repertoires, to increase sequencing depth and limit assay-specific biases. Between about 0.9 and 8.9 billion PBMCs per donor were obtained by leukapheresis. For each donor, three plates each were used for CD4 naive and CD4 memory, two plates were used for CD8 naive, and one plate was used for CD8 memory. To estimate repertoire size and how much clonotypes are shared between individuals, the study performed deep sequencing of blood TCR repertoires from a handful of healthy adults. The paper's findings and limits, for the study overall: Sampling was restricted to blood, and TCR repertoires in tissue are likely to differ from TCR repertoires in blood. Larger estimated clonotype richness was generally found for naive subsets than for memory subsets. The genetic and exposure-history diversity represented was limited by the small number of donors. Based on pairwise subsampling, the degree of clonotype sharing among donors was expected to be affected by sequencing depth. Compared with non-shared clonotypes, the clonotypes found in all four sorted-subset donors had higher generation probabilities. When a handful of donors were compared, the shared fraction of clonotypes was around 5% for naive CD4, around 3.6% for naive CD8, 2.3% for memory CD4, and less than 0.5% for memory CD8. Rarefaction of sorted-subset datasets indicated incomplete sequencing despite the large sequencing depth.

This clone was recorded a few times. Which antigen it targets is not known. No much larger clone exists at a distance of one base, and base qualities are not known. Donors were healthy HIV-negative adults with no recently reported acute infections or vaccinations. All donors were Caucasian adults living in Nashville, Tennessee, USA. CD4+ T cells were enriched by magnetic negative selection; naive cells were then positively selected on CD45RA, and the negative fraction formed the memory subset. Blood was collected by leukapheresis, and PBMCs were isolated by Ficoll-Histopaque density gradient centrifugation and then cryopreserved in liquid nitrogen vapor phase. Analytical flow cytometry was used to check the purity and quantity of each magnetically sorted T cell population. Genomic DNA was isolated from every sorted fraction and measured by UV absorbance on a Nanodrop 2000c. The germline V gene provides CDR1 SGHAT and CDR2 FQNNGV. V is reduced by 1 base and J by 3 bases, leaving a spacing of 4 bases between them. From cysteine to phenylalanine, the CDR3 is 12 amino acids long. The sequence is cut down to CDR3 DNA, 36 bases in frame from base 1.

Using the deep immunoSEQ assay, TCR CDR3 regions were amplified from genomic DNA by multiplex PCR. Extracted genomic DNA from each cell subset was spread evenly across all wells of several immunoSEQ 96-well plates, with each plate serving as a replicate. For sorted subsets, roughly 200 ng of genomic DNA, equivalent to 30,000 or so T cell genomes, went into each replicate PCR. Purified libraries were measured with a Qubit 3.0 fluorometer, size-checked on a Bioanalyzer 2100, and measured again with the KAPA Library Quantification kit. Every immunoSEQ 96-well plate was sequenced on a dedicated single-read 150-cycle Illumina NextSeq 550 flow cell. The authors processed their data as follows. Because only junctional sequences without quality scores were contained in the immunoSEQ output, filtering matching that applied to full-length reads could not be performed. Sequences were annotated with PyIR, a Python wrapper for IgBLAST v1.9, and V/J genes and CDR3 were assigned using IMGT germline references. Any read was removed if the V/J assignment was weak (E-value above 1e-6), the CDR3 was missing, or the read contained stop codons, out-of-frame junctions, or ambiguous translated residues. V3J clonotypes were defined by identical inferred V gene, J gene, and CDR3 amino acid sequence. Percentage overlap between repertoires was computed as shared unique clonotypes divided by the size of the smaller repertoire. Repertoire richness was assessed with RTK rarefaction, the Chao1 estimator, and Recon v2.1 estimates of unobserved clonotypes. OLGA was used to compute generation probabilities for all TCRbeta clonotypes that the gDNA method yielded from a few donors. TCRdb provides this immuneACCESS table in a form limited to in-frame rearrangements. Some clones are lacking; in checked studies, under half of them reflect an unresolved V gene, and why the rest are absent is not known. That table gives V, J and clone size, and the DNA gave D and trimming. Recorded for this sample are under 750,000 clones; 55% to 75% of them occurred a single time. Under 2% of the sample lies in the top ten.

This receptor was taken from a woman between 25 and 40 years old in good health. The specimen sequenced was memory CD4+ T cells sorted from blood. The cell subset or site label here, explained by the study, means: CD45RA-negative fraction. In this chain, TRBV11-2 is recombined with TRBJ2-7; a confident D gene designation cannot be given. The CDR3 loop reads CASSLADYEQYF. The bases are TGTGCCAGCAGCTTAGCCGACTACGAGCAGTACTTC.